This T cell receptor beta chain was captured in a study of blood T cell repertoires in COVID-19 (TCRdb year 2020). Notes on the research overall: Samples from collaborators originated in the United States, Italy and Spain and spanned both the acute and convalescent phases of COVID-19. Samples came from the ongoing ImmuneRACE study (first 160 participants) plus 1,254 subjects from 6 global collaborators. A freely available public database, intended as a resource for researchers studying the immune response to SARS-CoV-2, is where the repertoires were released. The dataset comprised deeply sampled blood TCRbeta repertoires from subjects exposed to, actively infected with, or recovered from COVID-19. The prospective study material was composed of cDNA or gDNA derived from T cells, B-cell-depleted T cells, or PBMCs. Where available, HLA class I and class II types were taken from metadata supplied by the sample provider and were not determined by assay-based typing. A de-identified subject ID, COVID-19 status, age in years and sex were almost always included in the sample metadata.

The immunoSEQ Assay, a bias-controlled multiplex PCR, was used to amplify TCRbeta CDR3 regions from genomic DNA. As for the original processing: Within the assay, amplification of reference gene primers was used to estimate how many nucleated cells each sample contained. To quantify the absolute abundance of each unique TCRbeta CDR3 rearrangement, sequence reads were collapsed and filtered. Productive Simpson clonality was computed per sample as the square root of Simpson's diversity index over productive rearrangements. TCRdb obtained this table from immuneACCESS and retained in-frame rearrangements with V and J assigned. These tables miss some clones; where compared with another copy, unresolved V genes account for less than half of the shortfall, and the remainder is unexplained. D and trimming come from the DNA, and the V and J calls and clone size come from that table. A total of roughly 100,000 clones appear in this sample, around 86% of them only once. The ten largest clones take up roughly 14% of the sample.

On the study overall, not on this receptor specifically: Clinical and demographic metadata were provided uncurated, with the amount varying by source and participant.

Concerning this clone: Its antigen remains undetermined. Per-base qualities were not stored, and no clone one base away is much larger.

V and J are trimmed by 5 bases and 6 bases, and the gene matches miss 5 bases of the junction. From its cysteine to its phenylalanine, the CDR3 spans 15 amino acids. Only CDR3 DNA remains: 45 bases, in frame from the first base. Sequences LGHNA (CDR1) and YNFKEQ (CDR2) are obtained from the germline V gene. The collaborating institutions used their own protocols to collect whole blood in K2EDTA tubes. For TCRbeta analysis, collaborators shipped samples as frozen whole blood, isolated PBMCs, or DNA extracted from either of those sample types. This sequence uses TRBV4-2 and TRBJ2-1, with TRBD2 matching 12 junction bases. Input material: peripheral blood. The clonotype originates from a man aged 45-60 years with acute or convalescent COVID-19. The DNA sequence follows: TGTGCCAGCAGCTCACGACTAGCGGGAGTCAATGAGCAGTTCTTC. It encodes CASSSRLAGVNEQFF.